This T cell receptor (beta chain) is drawn from a study of shared clonotypes between healthy human individuals. CDR1 is MGHRA, CDR2 YSYEKL, per germline. Between the trimmed V and J ends, which lost 1 base and 2 bases, there was a span of 11 bases. The CDR3 extends over 15 amino acids. Using immunoSEQ multiplex PCR, the repertoire was profiled, and TCRdb retains in-frame clones only, with some absent. This sample has approximately 2.1 million clones, with over 90% found just once. The sample comprised naive CD4+ T cells from PBMCs. Subset in this sample: CD45RA+ positively selected. The sequence derives from a man aged 18 to 35 in good health. Some clones in this sample may be carry-over from other donors' samples. The V and J genes are TRBV4-1 and TRBJ1-1; weak D call: TRBD1 (5 bases). This CDR3 is CASSQGMGRNTEAFF. The CDR3 bases are TGCGCCAGCAGCCAAGGAATGGGACGAAACACTGAAGCTTTCTTT.